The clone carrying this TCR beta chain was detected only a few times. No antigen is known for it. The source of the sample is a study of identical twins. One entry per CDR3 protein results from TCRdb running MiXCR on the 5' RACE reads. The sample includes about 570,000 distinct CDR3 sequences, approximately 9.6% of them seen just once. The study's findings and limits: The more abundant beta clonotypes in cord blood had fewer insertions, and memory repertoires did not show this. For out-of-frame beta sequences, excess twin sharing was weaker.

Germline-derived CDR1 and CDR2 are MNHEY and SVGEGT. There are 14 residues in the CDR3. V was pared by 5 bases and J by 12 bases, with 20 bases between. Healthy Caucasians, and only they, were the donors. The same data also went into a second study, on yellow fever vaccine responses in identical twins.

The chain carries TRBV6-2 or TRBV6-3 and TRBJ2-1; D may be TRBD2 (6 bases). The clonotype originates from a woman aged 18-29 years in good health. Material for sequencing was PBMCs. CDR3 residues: CASSDQGLTYAQFF. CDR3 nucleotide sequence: TGTGCCAGCAGTGACCAGGGACTGACCTACGCGCAGTTCTTC.